The entry below gives a single T cell receptor beta chain sequence along with its context. The CDR3 runs to 14 residues. With V trimmed by 6 bases and J by 3 bases, 5 bases remained unmatched. Germline assignment: CDR1 SQVTM and CDR2 ANQGSEA. This sample was taken from a study of blood T cells in healthy people across ages. Primers used in a second PCR of about 7 to 11 cycles were a sample-barcoded 5' primer and a J-beta primer mix. TCRdb independently ran MiXCR on the 5' RACE reads; one entry per CDR3 protein. The sample shows some 760,000 distinct CDR3 sequences, around a quarter of them seen only once. Healthy Caucasians from Russia aged about 6 to 100 served as donors. The sample was also linked to a second study, of T cells of mothers and their children. That source reports: Normalized overlap was always slightly, never significantly, higher in related than unrelated mother-child pairs.

The chain recombines TRBV29-1 with TRBJ2-3; 11 bases line up with TRBD2. This sequence was found in a boy between 10 and 17 years old in good health. Source material: blood. In DNA form, the CDR3 reads TGCAGCGTGTCCGGGACTAGCGGAACAGATACGCAGTATTTT. It specifies CSVSGTSGTDTQYF.